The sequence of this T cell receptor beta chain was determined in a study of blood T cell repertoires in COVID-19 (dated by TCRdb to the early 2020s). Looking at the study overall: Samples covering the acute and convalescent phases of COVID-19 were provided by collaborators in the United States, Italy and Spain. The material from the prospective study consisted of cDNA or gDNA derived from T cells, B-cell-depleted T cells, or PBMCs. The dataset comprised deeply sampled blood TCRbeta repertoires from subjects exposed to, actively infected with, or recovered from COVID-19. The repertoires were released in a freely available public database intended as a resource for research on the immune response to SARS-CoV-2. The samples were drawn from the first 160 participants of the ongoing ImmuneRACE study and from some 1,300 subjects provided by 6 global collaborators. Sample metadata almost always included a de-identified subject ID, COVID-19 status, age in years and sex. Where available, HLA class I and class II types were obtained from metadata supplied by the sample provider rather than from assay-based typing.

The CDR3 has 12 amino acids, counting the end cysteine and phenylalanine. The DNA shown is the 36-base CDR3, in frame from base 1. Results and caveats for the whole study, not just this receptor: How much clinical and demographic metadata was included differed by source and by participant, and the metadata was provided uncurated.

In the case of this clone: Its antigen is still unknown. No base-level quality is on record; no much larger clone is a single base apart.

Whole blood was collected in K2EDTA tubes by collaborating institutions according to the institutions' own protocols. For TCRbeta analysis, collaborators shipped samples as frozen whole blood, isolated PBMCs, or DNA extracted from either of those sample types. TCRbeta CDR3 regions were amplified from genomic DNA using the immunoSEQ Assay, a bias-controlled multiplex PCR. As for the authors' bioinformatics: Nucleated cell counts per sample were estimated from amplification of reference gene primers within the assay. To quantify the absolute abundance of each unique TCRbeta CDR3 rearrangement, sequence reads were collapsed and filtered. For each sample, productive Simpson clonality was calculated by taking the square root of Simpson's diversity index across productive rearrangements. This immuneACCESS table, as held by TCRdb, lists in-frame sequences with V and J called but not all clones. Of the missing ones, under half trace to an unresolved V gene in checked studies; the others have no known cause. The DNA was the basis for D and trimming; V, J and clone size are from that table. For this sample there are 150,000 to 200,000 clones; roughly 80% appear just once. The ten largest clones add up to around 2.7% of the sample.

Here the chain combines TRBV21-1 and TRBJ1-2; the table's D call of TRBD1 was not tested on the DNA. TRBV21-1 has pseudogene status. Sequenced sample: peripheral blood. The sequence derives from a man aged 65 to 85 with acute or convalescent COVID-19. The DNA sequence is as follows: TGTGCCAGCAGCAAAGGCAGTTATGGCTACACCTTC. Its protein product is CASSKGSYGYTF.